This is a list of T cell receptor beta chains from one sample in a study of blood T cell repertoires in COVID-19. Measured with immunoSEQ multiplex PCR; TCRdb has only the in-frame clones, and not every one. The data contain about 370,000 clones, 85% to 90% of them singletons. The material sequenced was peripheral blood. The receptors were sampled from a man younger than 35 with active or convalescent COVID-19. CDR3s include the opening cysteine and the closing phenylalanine or tryptophan. Fields, in order: V gene, J gene, CDR3 protein.

TRBV7-6	TRBJ2-7	CASSRDTSYEQYF
TRBV18	TRBJ2-5	CASSPPQGGGETQYF
TRBV15	TRBJ2-1	CATSRGTGLAGSRDEQFF
TRBV10-3	TRBJ1-6	CAISESRQGSDSPLHF
TRBV3-1/TRBV3-2	TRBJ1-3	CASSRTGTAGNTIYF
TRBV5-1	TRBJ1-2	CASSNPTGGAYGYTF
TRBV2	TRBJ1-4	CASSEGDYEKLFF
TRBV4-2	TRBJ1-2	CASSPLFGGDHNYGYTF
TRBV7-3	TRBJ2-1	CASSPRGGARNEQFF
TRBV9	TRBJ1-3	CASSFGTGPGNTIYF
TRBV5-6	TRBJ2-5	CASVWGGPLGQTQYF
TRBV9	TRBJ2-7	CASSPHGSYEQYF
TRBV9	TRBJ1-6	CASSPRQGQDSPLHF
TRBV7-9	TRBJ2-7	CASSVDGDEQYF
TRBV7-2	TRBJ2-5	CASSRGRGETQYF
TRBV6-6	TRBJ1-5	CASADSNQPQHF
TRBV29-1	TRBJ2-4	CSAGTGGLGMAKNIQYF
TRBV28	TRBJ2-2	CASSSLDMGGKDTGELFF
TRBV27	TRBJ2-3	CASSPRDILQGTQYF
TRBV9	TRBJ2-1	CASSADRGHDDNEQFF
TRBV7-2	TRBJ2-5	CASHSRLAGSQETQYF
TRBV5-1	TRBJ2-7	CASSLAGGQNTYEQYF
TRBV5-6	TRBJ2-7	CASSLPGQRGYEQYF
TRBV7-2	TRBJ2-1	CASSLVFSGTYNEQFF
TRBV19	TRBJ2-7	CASSRTGGSYEQYF
TRBV12-3/TRBV12-4	TRBJ1-1	CASSLAQGAFF
TRBV7-2	TRBJ2-3	CASSRQGTSSTDTQYF
TRBV28	TRBJ1-5	CASSQNREWGNQPQHF
TRBV4-3	TRBJ2-1	CASSQDLAASYNEQFF
TRBV4-2	TRBJ2-4	CASSQESRTSGTLAKNIQYF